The rows below give T cell receptor beta chains drawn from one sample of a study of blood T cell repertoires in COVID-19. Sequenced by immunoSEQ multiplex PCR; TCRdb stores in-frame clones only, minus some. The top ten clones hold 5.2% of a sample with under 250,000 clones, roughly four fifths of them seen once. The sequencing sample was made of peripheral blood. These receptors came from a woman in her 70s with COVID-19, enrolled during active disease. Each CDR3 is given with its conserved first and last residue. Each record gives: V gene, J gene, D gene, clone size, CDR3 protein, CDR3 DNA. A D gene is named only where the DNA matches it firmly. Size values are once, few and many counts, or a class for expanded clones, and some rows have none.

TRBV4-3,TRBJ1-1,NA,NA,CASSLETNTEAFF,TGCGCCAGCAGCTTAGAGACTAACACTGAAGCTTTCTTT
TRBV7-9,TRBJ1-2,TRBD1,NA,CASSLDRGEDGYTF,TGTGCCAGCAGCCTGGACAGGGGAGAGGATGGCTACACCTTC
TRBV4-3,TRBJ2-1,NA,once,CASSQDRLPIYNEQFF,TGCGCCAGCAGCCAAGATAGACTACCCATCTACAATGAGCAGTTCTTC
TRBV5-6,TRBJ2-5,TRBD2,NA,CASSSRGREDLVGAQYF,TGTGCCAGCAGCTCCCGCGGGAGGGAGGACCTCGTGGGGGCCCAGTACTTC
TRBV28,TRBJ1-4,TRBD1,NA,CASSLTTGFNEKLFF,TGTGCCAGCAGTCTGACGACAGGGTTTAATGAAAAACTGTTTTTT
TRBV5-6,TRBJ2-7,NA,NA,CASSLEGLDYEQYF,TGTGCCAGCAGCTTGGAGGGGCTGGACTACGAGCAGTACTTC
TRBV29-1,TRBJ1-2,TRBD1,NA,CSVGLGQGARYTF,TGCAGCGTTGGACTGGGACAGGGGGCGCGTTACACCTTC
TRBV11-2,TRBJ2-3,TRBD2,NA,CASSLGAGVSTDTQYF,TGTGCCAGCAGCTTAGGGGCGGGAGTTAGCACAGATACGCAGTATTTT
TRBV19,TRBJ2-1,TRBD2,NA,CASRREGPYNEQFF,TGTGCCAGTAGGCGGGAGGGCCCCTACAATGAGCAGTTCTTC
TRBV7-9,TRBJ2-7,NA,NA,CASSLDSLGQYF,TGTGCCAGCAGCTTAGACAGCTTAGGGCAGTACTTC
TRBV5-1,TRBJ1-4,NA,NA,CASSLQGSTNEKLFF,TGCGCCAGCAGCTTACAGGGTTCAACTAATGAAAAACTGTTTTTT
TRBV5-1,TRBJ2-7,NA,NA,CASSLGGASTYEQYF,TGCGCCAGCAGCTTGGGCGGGGCCTCAACCTACGAGCAGTACTTC
TRBV7-8,TRBJ1-2,NA,NA,CASSFRVTALANYGYTF,TGTGCCAGCAGCTTTCGGGTTACTGCCCTCGCTAACTATGGCTACACCTTC
TRBV15,TRBJ1-2,TRBD1,few,CATSRGDRVTYGYTF,TGTGCCACCAGCAGAGGGGACAGGGTAACCTACGGCTACACCTTC
TRBV5-4,TRBJ2-7,TRBD1,once,CASSLGTGRRYF,TGTGCCAGCAGCCTAGGGACAGGGAGACGGTACTTC
TRBV5-1,TRBJ2-7,TRBD2,NA,CASSLGLAGPEQYF,TGCGCCAGCAGCTTGGGACTAGCGGGACCAGAGCAGTACTTC
TRBV7-2,TRBJ2-7,TRBD2,once,CASSPWTSGYEQYF,TGTGCCAGCAGCCCTTGGACTAGCGGGTACGAGCAGTACTTC
TRBV28,TRBJ1-1,NA,NA,CASRGWTVEVGAFF,TGTGCCAGCAGAGGTTGGACGGTGGAGGTGGGAGCTTTCTTT
TRBV12-3/TRBV12-4,TRBJ1-6,NA,NA,CASSLESGSPLHF,TGTGCCAGCAGTTTAGAATCGGGTTCACCCCTCCACTTT
TRBV30,TRBJ1-1,TRBD1,NA,CAWSTDRGHEAFF,TGTGCCTGGAGTACGGACAGGGGACATGAAGCTTTCTTT
TRBV5-1,TRBJ2-7,NA,NA,CASSLTSDYYEQYF,TGCGCCAGCAGCTTGACTAGTGACTACTACGAGCAGTACTTC
TRBV5-1,TRBJ1-1,TRBD1,NA,CASGQGALNTEAFF,TGCGCCAGCGGACAGGGGGCCTTGAACACTGAAGCTTTCTTT
TRBV14,TRBJ2-1,TRBD2,NA,CASSDRRGGPYLVNEQFF,TGTGCCAGCAGCGATCGCCGGGGGGGGCCATACCTGGTAAATGAGCAGTTCTTC
TRBV5-6,TRBJ2-7,NA,NA,CASSFQTYEQYF,TGTGCCAGCAGCTTCCAGACCTACGAGCAGTACTTC
TRBV24-1,TRBJ2-6,TRBD2,NA,CATSDGKLAGARSGANVLTF,TGTGCCACCAGTGATGGGAAACTAGCGGGAGCTAGGTCTGGGGCCAACGTCCTGACTTTC
TRBV6-5,TRBJ1-1,NA,NA,CASRDSPNTEAFF,TGTGCCAGCAGGGACAGTCCAAACACTGAAGCTTTCTTT
TRBV7-6,TRBJ2-1,TRBD2,NA,CASSLDGRTYNEQFF,TGTGCCAGCAGCTTAGACGGGAGGACTTACAATGAGCAGTTCTTC
TRBV19,TRBJ1-2,NA,NA,CASSPLDSFYGYTF,TGTGCCAGTAGTCCTCTAGACAGCTTCTATGGCTACACCTTC
TRBV4-3,TRBJ2-7,TRBD1,NA,CASSQRETGGGYEQYF,TGCGCCAGCAGCCAAAGGGAGACAGGGGGCGGCTACGAGCAGTACTTC
TRBV18,TRBJ1-6,TRBD1,NA,CASSLSLDRANSPLHF,TGTGCCAGCTCACTTTCCCTGGACAGGGCTAATTCACCCCTCCACTTT
TRBV20-1,TRBJ2-5,NA,NA,CSASEPQVQETQYF,TGCAGTGCTAGTGAGCCACAGGTTCAAGAGACCCAGTACTTC
TRBV6-5,TRBJ2-7,TRBD2,NA,CASSRGLAYVEQYF,TGTGCCAGCAGTAGGGGACTAGCATACGTGGAGCAGTACTTC
TRBV11-2,TRBJ1-2,TRBD1,NA,CASSSGQGYGYTF,TGTGCCAGCAGCTCTGGACAGGGCTATGGCTACACCTTC
TRBV2,TRBJ2-3,TRBD2,NA,CASSVTSGTSTDTQYF,TGTGCCAGCAGTGTGACTAGCGGGACTAGCACAGATACGCAGTATTTT
TRBV5-4,TRBJ2-7,TRBD1,NA,CASSLKGAHEQYF,TGTGCCAGCAGCTTGAAGGGGGCCCACGAGCAGTACTTC
TRBV24-1,TRBJ2-3,TRBD2,once,CATSVSTSGGPTDTQYF,TGTGCCACCAGTGTTTCGACTAGCGGGGGACCCACAGATACGCAGTATTTT
TRBV5-1,TRBJ2-7,TRBD2,NA,CASSLNSGSSYEQYF,TGCGCCAGCAGCTTGAATAGCGGGAGCTCCTACGAGCAGTACTTC
TRBV28,TRBJ2-1,TRBD1,once,CASSSGTGRSNEQFF,TGTGCCAGCAGTTCCGGGACAGGGAGATCCAATGAGCAGTTCTTC
TRBV18,TRBJ2-3,NA,NA,CASSSGQGQPGTDTQYF,TGTGCCAGCTCATCGGGACAAGGTCAACCAGGGACAGATACGCAGTATTTT
TRBV19,TRBJ2-2,TRBD2,NA,CASTRRSGGNTGELFF,TGTGCCAGTACGCGGCGTAGCGGGGGAAACACCGGGGAGCTGTTTTTT
TRBV6-5,TRBJ2-2,NA,NA,CASRQEQIFTGELFF,TGTGCCAGCAGACAGGAACAGATATTCACCGGGGAGCTGTTTTTT
TRBV4-1,TRBJ2-1,NA,NA,CASSRLTGPSYNEQFF,TGCGCCAGCAGTCGGCTGACTGGTCCCTCCTACAATGAGCAGTTCTTC
TRBV2,TRBJ2-2,NA,NA,CASSERQTGELFF,TGTGCCAGCAGTGAACGACAGACCGGGGAGCTGTTTTTT
TRBV5-6,TRBJ1-4,NA,once,CASSLRTVPNEKLFF,TGTGCCAGCAGCTTAAGGACAGTCCCTAATGAAAAACTGTTTTTT
TRBV11-2,TRBJ2-5,NA,NA,CASSLGVGQKGETQYF,TGTGCCAGCAGCTTAGGAGTAGGCCAGAAGGGGGAGACCCAGTACTTC
TRBV29-1,TRBJ2-1,TRBD2,NA,CSVFGLAASSYNEQFF,TGCAGCGTTTTCGGACTAGCGGCCAGCTCCTACAATGAGCAGTTCTTC
TRBV6-6,TRBJ1-2,TRBD1,NA,CASSPLEGQVGYTF,TGTGCCAGCAGTCCTCTCGAAGGACAGGTTGGCTACACCTTC
TRBV6-2/TRBV6-3,TRBJ2-5,TRBD2,NA,CASTPLAGVEFVETQYF,TGTGCCAGCACCCCACTAGCGGGAGTGGAGTTCGTGGAGACCCAGTACTTC
TRBV19,TRBJ2-2,TRBD2,NA,CASRTSGSSGELFF,TGTGCCAGCCGGACTAGCGGGAGTTCCGGGGAGCTGTTTTTT
TRBV5-6,TRBJ1-4,TRBD1,NA,CASSPRPQGVGEKLFF,TGTGCCAGCAGCCCGAGACCACAGGGGGTTGGAGAAAAACTGTTTTTT
TRBV19,TRBJ1-4,NA,NA,CASAIANREWEKLFF,TGTGCCAGCGCCATCGCAAACAGGGAGTGGGAAAAACTGTTTTTT